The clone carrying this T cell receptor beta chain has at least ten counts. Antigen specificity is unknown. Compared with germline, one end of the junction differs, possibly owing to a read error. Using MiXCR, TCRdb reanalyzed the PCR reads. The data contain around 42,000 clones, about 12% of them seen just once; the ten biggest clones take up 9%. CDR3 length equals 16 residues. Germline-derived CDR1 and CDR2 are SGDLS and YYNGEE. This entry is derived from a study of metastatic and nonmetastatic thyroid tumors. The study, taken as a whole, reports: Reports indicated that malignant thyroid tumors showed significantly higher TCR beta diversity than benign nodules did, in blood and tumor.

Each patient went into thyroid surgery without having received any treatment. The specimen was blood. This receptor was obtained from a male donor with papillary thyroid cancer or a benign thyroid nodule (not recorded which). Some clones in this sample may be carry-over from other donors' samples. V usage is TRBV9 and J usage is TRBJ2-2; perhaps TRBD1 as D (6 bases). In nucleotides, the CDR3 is TGTGCCAGCAGCCCAGGACAGACCTCGAACACTGGGGAGCTGTTTTTT. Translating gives CASSPGQTSNTGELFF.